The 31 T cell receptor beta chains listed next were all sequenced from one sample in a study of cytomegalovirus exposure and HLA in healthy donors. With 60 Vbeta and 13 Jbeta primers, the PCR was carried out. The protocol was immunoSEQ multiplex PCR, while the TCRdb copy is restricted to in-frame clones and leaves out a portion. The data show about 120,000 clones, around 66% seen once. Sequenced: PBMCs. These receptors originate from a middle-aged woman in good health and CMV-seropositive.

The gene calls are TRBV11-3 and TRBJ2-3; a possible D gene is TRBD2 (6 bases). V was clipped by 5 bases and J by 0 bases, with 18 bases between them. The CDR3 runs 17 residues. CDR1 and CDR2 from the germline V gene are SGHNT and YENEEA. The CDR3: CASSPRGAGTSTDTQYF. The CDR3 DNA sequence: TGTGCCAGCAGCCCAAGAGGGGCAGGGACTAGCACAGATACGCAGTATTTT.

This clone was observed once. As DNA, the CDR3 is TGTGCCAGCAGCCTTGACAGGGGGTTTGAAAAACTGTTTTTT. Protein sequence: CASSLDRGFEKLFF. This sequence joins TRBV7-2 and TRBJ1-4; 9 bases fit TRBD1. The trim removed 5 bases at V and 7 bases at J, leaving 5 bases unmatched. The CDR3 runs to 14 residues. Germline loops: CDR1 SGHTA, CDR2 FQGNSA.

The chain combines TRBV6-6 with TRBJ1-4; D may be TRBD1 (6 bases). There are 15 residues in the CDR3. The V end was cut by 4 bases, the J end by 2 bases, with 11 bases between. Germline V gene data show CDR1 as MNHNY and CDR2 as SVGAGI (reference sequence). The CDR3 nucleotides are TGTGCCAGCAGTTCAGGGGCGGCGACTAATGAAAAACTGTTTTTT. It yields the protein CASSSGAATNEKLFF.

This rearrangement joins TRBV6-5 to TRBJ2-3; tentatively, D is TRBD1 (6 bases). V lost 5 bases, J lost 0 bases, and 12 bases lay in between. Germline lookup yields CDR1 MNHEY and CDR2 SVGAGI. The CDR3 spans 15 residues. The CDR3 protein is CASSARGSSTDTQYF. The CDR3, as DNA: TGTGCCAGCAGTGCGAGGGGGTCTAGCACAGATACGCAGTATTTT.

Regarding this clone: Germline and junction disagree at one end, which may indicate a read error. The V gene is TRBV7-9, the J gene TRBJ1-1; D not resolved. The CDR3 covers 14 residues. Germline V gives CDR1 SEHNR, CDR2 FQNEAQ (reference sequence). In DNA form, the CDR3 reads TGTGCCAGCATGACGGTACTTTCGAACAGTGAAGCTTTCTTT. As protein: CASMTVLSNSEAFF.

The chain carries TRBV19 and TRBJ2-6; possibly TRBD1 for D (5 bases). CDR3 length: 14 amino acids. CDR1 LNHDA and CDR2 SQIVND come from the germline V gene (reference sequence). Deletions cut 6 bases from V and 2 bases from J, with 8 bases between. CDR3 in amino acids: CASSQGAGANVLTF. CDR3 DNA: TGTGCCAGTAGCCAGGGTGCTGGGGCCAACGTCCTGACTTTC.

As concerns this clone: The same CDR3 can be traced to other DNA sequences in this sample. CDR3 loop: CASSTGQGTYEQYF. The CDR3 nucleotides read TGTGCCAGTAGTACAGGACAGGGGACCTACGAGCAGTACTTC. The chain recombines TRBV19 with TRBJ2-7; 9 bases are a match to TRBD1. The CDR3 length is 14 residues. J lost 2 bases, V lost 4 bases, and 3 bases had no gene match. Germline CDR1 and CDR2: LNHDA and SQIVND (reference sequence).

The chain has TRBV11-3 and TRBJ2-7; maybe TRBD2 (5 bases). The CDR3 spans 15 residues. Germline V gene lookup returns CDR1 SGHNT and CDR2 YENEEA. V lost 3 bases to trimming and J lost 3 bases, with 15 bases between them. The CDR3 here is CASSFSRGLLYEQYF. In DNA, the CDR3 is TGTGCCAGCAGCTTTTCCCGCGGGCTCCTCTACGAGCAGTACTTC. The full variable domain, in which reference TRBV11-3 and TRBJ2-7 provide the parts outside the CDR3, is EAGVVQSPRYKIIEKKQPVAFWCNPISGHNTLYWYLQNLGQGPELLIRYENEEAVDDSQLPKDRFSAERLKGVDSTLKIQPAELGDSAVYLCASSFSRGLLYEQYFGPGTRLTVT.

V gene TRBV5-1 combines with J gene TRBJ2-5, with 8 nucleotides matching TRBD1. There are 14 residues in the CDR3. The trim removed 5 bases at V and 5 bases at J, leaving 8 bases unmatched. CDR1 is SGHRS and CDR2 is YFSETQ in the germline V gene. The CDR3 sequence is CASRLTGARETQYF. The CDR3 DNA reads as TGCGCCAGCAGGCTGACAGGGGCACGGGAGACCCAGTACTTC.

This rearrangement joins TRBV2 to TRBJ1-5, with D perhaps TRBD1 (6 bases). Trimming cost V 6 bases and J 0 bases, with 12 bases left between them. Germline V gene lookup returns CDR1 SNHLY and CDR2 FYNNEI. The CDR3 has 15 residues. The CDR3 sequence: CASSRGQHSNQPQHF. DNA for the CDR3: TGTGCCAGCAGCCGTGGACAGCATAGCAATCAGCCCCAGCATTTT.

The chain links TRBV10-3 to TRBJ1-5; a weak D match, TRBD1 (5 bases). There are 16 residues in the CDR3. Trimming left V 2 bases short and J 9 bases short, with 20 bases between. Germline CDR1 and CDR2: ENHRY and SYGVKD. CDR3 amino acids: CAISEPTGLRSSPQHF. CDR3 DNA sequence: TGTGCCATCAGTGAGCCCACGGGACTCCGGTCGTCGCCCCAGCATTTT.

The chain joins TRBV2 to TRBJ2-1; D is uncertain. V was pared by 5 bases and J by 15 bases, with 14 bases between. Germline V gives CDR1 SNHLY, CDR2 FYNNEI. The CDR3 is 11 residues long. CDR3 DNA: TGTGCCAGCAGTCTTGAAAAATCGGGGTTCTTC. Translated, it gives CASSLEKSGFF.

V and J are TRBV27 and TRBJ2-2, with 8 bases fitting TRBD1. CDR1 is MNHEY, CDR2 SMNVEV, per germline (reference sequence). The CDR3 spans 16 residues. With V trimmed by 3 bases and J by 1 base, 4 bases remained unmatched. The CDR3 reads CASSLTGEVNTGELFF. The CDR3 DNA sequence: TGTGCCAGCAGTTTGACAGGGGAGGTGAACACCGGGGAGCTGTTTTTT.

This clone was counted between two and nine times. The chain uses TRBV5-4 and TRBJ2-7; TRBD1 is a possible D gene (6 bases). Between the trimmed V and J ends, which lost 2 bases and 4 bases, there was a span of 16 bases. Germline CDR1 SGHNT, CDR2 YYREEE (reference sequence). This CDR3 has 15 amino acids. The CDR3 loop reads CASSLGQPLDYEQYF. CDR3 DNA: TGTGCCAGCAGCTTAGGACAGCCTTTGGATTACGAGCAGTACTTC.

The J gene is TRBJ2-7, the V gene TRBV11-3; 11 positions agree with TRBD1. Germline V CDR1 and CDR2: SGHNT, YENEEA. This CDR3 is built from 14 residues. The trim removed 4 bases at V and 7 bases at J, leaving 6 bases unmatched. CDR3 loop: CASSSGQGAREQYF. The CDR3 coding sequence is TGTGCCAGCAGCTCAGGACAGGGGGCGCGGGAGCAGTACTTC.

The chain uses TRBV6-1 and TRBJ1-5; D call uncertain. CDR3 size: 14 residues. Germline-derived CDR1 and CDR2 are MNHNS and SASEGT. The germline V and J ends were trimmed by 4 bases and 4 bases, with 11 bases remaining between them. CDR3 amino acids: CASSAIQANQPQHF. In DNA, the CDR3 is TGTGCCAGCAGTGCGATCCAGGCGAATCAGCCCCAGCATTTT.

The gene calls are TRBV7-2 and TRBJ1-1; no clear D gene. Trimming left V 1 base short and J 3 bases short, with 6 bases between. Germline lookup yields CDR1 SGHTA and CDR2 FQGNSA. CDR3 size: 13 residues. The CDR3 DNA reads TGTGCCAGCAGCTTAGACCGGGACACTGAAGCTTTCTTT. Translation: CASSLDRDTEAFF. The complete variable domain, with remaining parts taken from reference TRBV7-2 and TRBJ1-1, reads GAGVSQSPSNKVTEKGKDVELRCDPISGHTALYWYRQSLGQGLEFLIYFQGNSAPDKSGLPSDRFSAERTGGSVSTLTIQRTQQEDSAVYLCASSLDRDTEAFFGQGTRLTVV.

The rearrangement joins TRBV30 to TRBJ2-3; maybe TRBD1 (5 bases). V lost 2 bases and J lost 6, with 15 bases in between. CDR1 and CDR2 from the germline V gene are GTSNPN and SVGIG (reference sequence). The CDR3 length is 14 residues. CDR3 DNA: TGTGCCTGGAGTAGCGTCGGCAGGGTGGATACGCAGTATTTT. This encodes CAWSSVGRVDTQYF.

As regards this clone: The junction and the germline gene differ at one end; a read error may be behind it. The chain joins TRBV19 to TRBJ1-2, with 10 positions matching TRBD1. Germline V gene data show CDR1 as LNHDA and CDR2 as SQIVND (reference sequence). The length of the CDR3 is 17 residues. The CDR3 DNA follows: TGTGCCAGTAGGATAGACGCGACAGGGGGCAAAGGCTATGGCTACACCTTC. This gives the protein CASRIDATGGKGYGYTF.

This clone appeared once. The V and J genes are TRBV6-1 and TRBJ2-1; TRBD2 agrees at 15 bases. The ends lost 4 bases at V and 9 bases at J; junction bases unmatched: 7. Germline CDR1 reads MNHNS; CDR2 reads SASEGT. The CDR3 is made up of 16 amino acids. The CDR3 sequence: CASSVGLAGGQGEQFF. CDR3 DNA: TGTGCCAGCAGTGTGGGACTAGCGGGAGGACAAGGTGAGCAGTTCTTC.

This clone was detected only a few times. This chain connects TRBV7-2 to TRBJ2-3; TRBD2 aligns across 11 bases. V was clipped by 5 bases and J by 2 bases; unmatched bases: 3. Germline lookup yields CDR1 SGHTA and CDR2 FQGNSA. The CDR3 extends over 15 amino acids. The CDR3 sequence: CASSLTSGNTDTQYF. CDR3 bases: TGTGCCAGCAGCCTGACTAGCGGGAACACAGATACGCAGTATTTT.

The J gene is TRBJ2-3, the V gene TRBV28; TRBD2 matches 7 bases. The CDR3 runs to 16 residues. V was pared by 7 bases and J by 1 base, with 11 bases of the junction left unmatched. Per germline, CDR1 MDHEN and CDR2 SYDVKM. As DNA, the CDR3 is TGTGCCAGCACCCAGCCGGGACTACGGGGCACAGATACGCAGTATTTT. Translation gives CASTQPGLRGTDTQYF.

The DNA of the CDR3 is TGTGCCTGGAGTGTCCGACAGGGGCTACGCTACACCTTC. It translates to CAWSVRQGLRYTF. This chain joins TRBV30 and TRBJ1-2; 8 nucleotides line up with TRBD1. The junction had 6 bases not matched to a gene; V was cut back by 0 bases and J by 9 bases. In germline, CDR1 is GTSNPN, CDR2 SVGIG (reference sequence). The CDR3 contains 13 residues.

In this sample, this clone is medium-sized. CDR3 in DNA: TGCGCCAGCAGCCAACTAGCCGGTGAGCAGTTCTTC. Residues: CASSQLAGEQFF. The J gene is TRBJ2-1, the V gene TRBV10-1, with D perhaps TRBD2 (6 bases). The germline V gene encodes CDR1 WNHNN and CDR2 SYGVQD (reference sequence). Trimming removed 6 bases from V and 9 bases from J, with 12 bases in between. CDR3 length equals 12 residues.

The CDR3 here is CASSWLLAVPYNEQFF. The CDR3 nucleotides are TGTGCCAGCAGCTGGTTACTAGCGGTCCCCTACAATGAGCAGTTCTTC. This chain links TRBV5-6 with TRBJ2-1; 8 bases align to TRBD2. Germline trimming cut 3 bases from V and 2 bases from J; bases unmatched to any gene: 7. CDR1 and CDR2 (germline): SGHDT, YYEEEE. The CDR3 is 16 residues long.

J is TRBJ2-5 and V is TRBV4-2; 14 nucleotides align to TRBD2. V lost 6 bases and J lost 2; bases outside the gene matches: 8. The CDR3 consists of 17 residues. The V gene's germline CDR1 is LGHNA and CDR2 YNFKEQ. CDR3 protein: CASSPGTSGRRQETQYF. The CDR3 coding sequence is TGTGCCAGCAGTCCCGGGACTAGCGGGAGAAGGCAAGAGACCCAGTACTTC.

This clone has a single count. The J gene is TRBJ2-7, the V gene TRBV29-1; the match to TRBD1 covers 7 bases. The CDR3 covers 13 residues. Germline trimming cut 5 bases from V and 0 bases from J; bases unmatched to any gene: 4. CDR1 and CDR2 from the germline V gene are SQVTM and ANQGSEA. CDR3 protein: CSVRQGHSYEQYF. The CDR3 DNA reads TGCAGCGTTCGACAGGGCCACTCCTACGAGCAGTACTTC.

The chain links TRBV5-1 to TRBJ2-4; D not resolved. The CDR3 loop spans 14 amino acids. Germline loops: CDR1 SGHRS, CDR2 YFSETQ. V lost 4 bases, J lost 10 bases, and 18 bases lay in between. CDR3 loop: CASSAHSDRGIQYF. CDR3 coding DNA: TGCGCCAGCAGCGCGCACTCCGATCGTGGTATTCAGTACTTC.

This clone has a handful of counts. The chain uses TRBV4-1 and TRBJ1-2; D is perhaps TRBD1 (5 bases). The V and J ends lost 3 bases and 5 bases respectively, with 16 bases between them. The CDR3 loop spans 15 amino acids. CDR1 and CDR2 (germline): MGHRA, YSYEKL. The CDR3 loop reads CASSHGQVRIYGYTF. The CDR3 bases are TGCGCCAGCAGCCATGGACAAGTTCGAATTTATGGCTACACCTTC.

V gene TRBV7-9 combines with J gene TRBJ2-7; 7 positions agree with TRBD1. V lost 7 bases and J lost 3; bases outside the gene matches: 12. This CDR3 contains 15 residues. Germline CDR1 and CDR2: SEHNR and FQNEAQ (reference sequence). The CDR3 DNA follows: TGTGCCAGCACCACTCCGGGACAGCACCTCTACGAGCAGTACTTC. It specifies CASTTPGQHLYEQYF.

The chain employs TRBV14 and TRBJ2-2; 9 nucleotides agree with TRBD2. Germline values: CDR1 SGHDN, CDR2 FVKESK. CDR3 length: 16 amino acids. J gave up 2 bases and V 5 bases, and 6 bases lay outside the gene matches. The DNA of the CDR3 is TGTGCCAGCAGCGTCCTAGCGGGGAGAAACACCGGGGAGCTGTTTTTT. The encoded protein is CASSVLAGRNTGELFF.